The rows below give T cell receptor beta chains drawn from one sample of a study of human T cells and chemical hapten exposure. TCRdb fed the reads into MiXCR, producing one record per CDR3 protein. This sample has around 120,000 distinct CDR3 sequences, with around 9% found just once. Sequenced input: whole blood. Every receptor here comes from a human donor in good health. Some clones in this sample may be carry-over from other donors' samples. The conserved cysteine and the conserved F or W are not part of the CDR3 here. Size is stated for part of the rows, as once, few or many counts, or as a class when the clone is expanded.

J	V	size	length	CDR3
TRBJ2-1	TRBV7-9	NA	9	ASSLGGVQF
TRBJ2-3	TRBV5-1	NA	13	ASSYGSGGTDTQY
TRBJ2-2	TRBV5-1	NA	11	ASSLSVPGELF
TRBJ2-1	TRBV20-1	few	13	SASPRGGGAFEQF
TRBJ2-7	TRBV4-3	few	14	ASSQDFGTGWNEQY
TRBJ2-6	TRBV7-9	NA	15	ASAPLPQSSGANVLT
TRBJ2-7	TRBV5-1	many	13	ASSIGLAGNYEQY
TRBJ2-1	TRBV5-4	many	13	ASSFWRISYNEQF
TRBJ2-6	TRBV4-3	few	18	ASSQDSWTGGVSGANVLT
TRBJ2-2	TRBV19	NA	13	ASRMGQINTGELF
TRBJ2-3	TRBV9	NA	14	ASSPLAGAVTDTQY
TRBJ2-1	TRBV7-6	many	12	ASSFRDRGNEQF
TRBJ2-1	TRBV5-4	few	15	ASSLGGLVRSYNEQF
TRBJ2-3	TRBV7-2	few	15	ASSIEDSSRLTDTQY
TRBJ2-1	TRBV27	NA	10	ASTGLENEQF
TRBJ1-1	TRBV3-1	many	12	ASSQDAGNTEAF
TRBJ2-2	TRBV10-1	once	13	ASSETEFKTGELF
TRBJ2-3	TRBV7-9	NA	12	ASSPQGLTDTQY
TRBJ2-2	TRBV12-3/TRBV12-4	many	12	ASSLRRSTGELF
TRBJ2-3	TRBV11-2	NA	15	ASSLGTSGKVSDTQY
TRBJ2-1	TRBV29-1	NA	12	SVERQGSYNEQF
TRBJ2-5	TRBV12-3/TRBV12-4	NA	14	ASSLGAGGLRETQY
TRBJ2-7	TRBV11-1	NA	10	ASRGAGWEHY
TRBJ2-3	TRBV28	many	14	ASSFTRDTSTDTQY
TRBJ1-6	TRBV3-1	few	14	ASSPYGQGRNSPLH
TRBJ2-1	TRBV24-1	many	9	ATPRADEQF
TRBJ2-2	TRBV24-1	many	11	ASQGDDTGELF
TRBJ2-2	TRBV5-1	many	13	ASSPARGVTGELF
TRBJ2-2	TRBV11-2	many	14	ASSPLLAGVPGELF
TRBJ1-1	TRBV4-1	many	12	ASSQGQESTEAF
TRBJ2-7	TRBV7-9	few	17	ASSPMSVAGSIVLYEQY
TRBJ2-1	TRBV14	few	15	ASSQGAAAGAHNEQF
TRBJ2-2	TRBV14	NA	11	ASSQETVGELF
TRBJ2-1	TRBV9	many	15	ASSVARFGSGYNEQF
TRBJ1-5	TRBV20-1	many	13	SARDSSIPNQPQH
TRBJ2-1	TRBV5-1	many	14	ASSRTSPGRGNEQF
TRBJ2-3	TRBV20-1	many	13	SARERRGGSSAQY
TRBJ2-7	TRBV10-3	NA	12	AISTGGPSSEQY
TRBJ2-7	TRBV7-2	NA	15	ASSALAGGPYAYEQY
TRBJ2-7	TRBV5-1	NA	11	ASSFGGLKEQY
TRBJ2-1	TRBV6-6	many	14	ASSPPGNAGYNEQF
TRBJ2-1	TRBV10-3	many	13	AISDSSGKNNEQF
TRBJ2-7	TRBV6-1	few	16	ASSVGVHGQASSYEQY
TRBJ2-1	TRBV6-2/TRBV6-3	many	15	ASSYTMDRGDSDEQF
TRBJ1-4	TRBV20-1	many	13	SATGQGWSNEKLF
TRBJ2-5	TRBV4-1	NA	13	ASSQDHRGQETQY
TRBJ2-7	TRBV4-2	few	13	ASSQGAELSYEQY